The clone carrying this TCR beta chain was observed at least ten times. The antigen remains undetermined. This sample is drawn from a study of T-cell reconstitution after alpha-beta-depleted transplantation in children. Notes on the study in general: Reportedly, only several hundred clones from non-depleted graft cells drove alpha-beta T-cell counts at about two months.

Unique molecular identifiers were used to barcode this TCRbeta library. Via MiXCR, TCRdb re-called the PCR reads, giving one row per CDR3 protein. This repertoire shows about 110,000 distinct CDR3 sequences, 5% to 8% found once; its top ten account for about 23%. The receptor's source is a male patient between 2 and 9 years old who had a stem cell transplant for acute lymphoblastic leukemia, so the T cells may come from the graft donor. Source: PBMCs, mostly from graft donor cells, taken 360 days after TCRalphabeta/CD19-depleted stem cell transplant.

The CDR3 loop reads CASSETSGRPYEQYF. The CDR3 DNA reads TGTGCCAGCAGCGAGACTAGCGGGAGACCCTACGAGCAGTACTTC. The rearrangement joins TRBV9 to TRBJ2-7; 12 bases map to TRBD2. The V segment lost 3 bases and the J segment 2 bases; nucleotides outside the gene matches: 3. Germline V lookup: CDR1 SGDLS, CDR2 YYNGEE. The CDR3 is 15 amino acids.